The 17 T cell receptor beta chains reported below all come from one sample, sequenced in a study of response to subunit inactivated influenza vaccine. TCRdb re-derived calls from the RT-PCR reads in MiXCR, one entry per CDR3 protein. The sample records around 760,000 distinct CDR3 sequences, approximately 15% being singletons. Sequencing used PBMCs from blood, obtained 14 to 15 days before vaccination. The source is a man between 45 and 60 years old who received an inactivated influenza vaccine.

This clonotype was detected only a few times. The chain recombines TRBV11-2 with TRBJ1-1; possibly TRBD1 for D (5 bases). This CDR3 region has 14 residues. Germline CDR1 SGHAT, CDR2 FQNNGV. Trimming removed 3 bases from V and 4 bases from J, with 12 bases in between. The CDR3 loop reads CASSFQIGGTEAFF. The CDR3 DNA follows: TGTGCCAGCAGCTTCCAGATTGGGGGCACTGAAGCTTTCTTT.

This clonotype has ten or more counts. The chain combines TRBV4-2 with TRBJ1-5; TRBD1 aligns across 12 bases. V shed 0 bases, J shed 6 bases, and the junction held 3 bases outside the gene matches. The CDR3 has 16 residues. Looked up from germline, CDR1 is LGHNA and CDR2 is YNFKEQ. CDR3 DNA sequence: TGTGCCAGCAGCCAAGAAGGGGACAGGGGGCTTCAGCCCCAGCATTTT. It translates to CASSQEGDRGLQPQHF.

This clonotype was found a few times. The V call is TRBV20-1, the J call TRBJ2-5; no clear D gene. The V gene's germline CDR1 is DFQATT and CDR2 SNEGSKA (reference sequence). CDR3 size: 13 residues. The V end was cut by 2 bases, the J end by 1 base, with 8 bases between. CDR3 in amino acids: CSARIWGQETQYF. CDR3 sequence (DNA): TGCAGTGCTAGAATCTGGGGCCAAGAGACCCAGTACTTC.

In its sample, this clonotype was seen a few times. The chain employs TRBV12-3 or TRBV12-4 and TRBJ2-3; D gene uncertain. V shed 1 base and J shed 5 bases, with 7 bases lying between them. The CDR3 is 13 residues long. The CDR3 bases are TGTGCCAGCAGTTTAGGTGCGCGAGATACGCAGTATTTT. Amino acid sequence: CASSLGARDTQYF.

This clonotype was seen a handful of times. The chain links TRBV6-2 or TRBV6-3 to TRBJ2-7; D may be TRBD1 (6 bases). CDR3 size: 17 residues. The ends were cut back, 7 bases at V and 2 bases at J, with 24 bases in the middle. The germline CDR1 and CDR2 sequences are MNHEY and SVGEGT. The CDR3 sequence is CASNARRTGHQTYEQYF. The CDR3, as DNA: TGTGCCAGCAACGCGCGGCGAACGGGACACCAGACCTACGAGCAGTACTTC.

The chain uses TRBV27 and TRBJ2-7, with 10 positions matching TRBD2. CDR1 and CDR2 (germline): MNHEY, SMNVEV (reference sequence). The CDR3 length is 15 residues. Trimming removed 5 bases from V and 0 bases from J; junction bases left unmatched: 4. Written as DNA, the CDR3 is TGTGCCAGCAGTCGGTCTAGCGGGGGCTCCTACGAGCAGTACTTC. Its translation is CASSRSSGGSYEQYF.

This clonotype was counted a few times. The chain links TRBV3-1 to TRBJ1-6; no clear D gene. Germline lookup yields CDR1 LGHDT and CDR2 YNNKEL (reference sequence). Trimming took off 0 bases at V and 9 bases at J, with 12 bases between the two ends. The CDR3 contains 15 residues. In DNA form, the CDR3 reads TGTGCCAGCAGCCAAGATGGTACTGGGAGTTCACCCCTCCACTTT. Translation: CASSQDGTGSSPLHF. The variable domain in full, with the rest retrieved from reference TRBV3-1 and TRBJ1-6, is DTAVSQTPKYLVTQMGNDKSIKCEQNLGHDTMYWYKQDSKKFLKIMFSYNNKELIINETVPNRFSPKSPDKAHLNLHINSLELGDSAVYFCASSQDGTGSSPLHFGNGTRLTVT.

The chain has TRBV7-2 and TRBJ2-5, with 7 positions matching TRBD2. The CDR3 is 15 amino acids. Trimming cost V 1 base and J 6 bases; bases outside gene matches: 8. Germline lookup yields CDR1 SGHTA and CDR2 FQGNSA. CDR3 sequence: CASSLDGAGEKTQYF. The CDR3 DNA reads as TGTGCCAGCAGCTTAGATGGTGCGGGGGAGAAGACCCAGTACTTC.

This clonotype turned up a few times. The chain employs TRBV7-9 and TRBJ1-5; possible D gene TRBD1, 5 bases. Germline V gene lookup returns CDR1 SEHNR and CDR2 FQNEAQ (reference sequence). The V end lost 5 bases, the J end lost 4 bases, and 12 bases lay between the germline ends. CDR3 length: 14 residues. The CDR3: CASSMGLVNQPQHF. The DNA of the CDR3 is TGTGCCAGCAGCATGGGACTTGTGAATCAGCCCCAGCATTTT. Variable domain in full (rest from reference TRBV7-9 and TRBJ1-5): DTGVSQNPRHKITKRGQNVTFRCDPISEHNRLYWYRQTLGQGPEFLTYFQNEAQLEKSRLLSDRFSAERPKGSFSTLEIQRTEQGDSAMYLCASSMGLVNQPQHFGDGTRLSIL.

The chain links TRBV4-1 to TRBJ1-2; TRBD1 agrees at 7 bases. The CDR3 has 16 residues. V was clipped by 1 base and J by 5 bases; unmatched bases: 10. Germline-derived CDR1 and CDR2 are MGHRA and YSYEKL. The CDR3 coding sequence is TGCGCCAGCAGCCAAGTGAAGGGGGCCATAAGATATGGCTACACCTTC. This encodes CASSQVKGAIRYGYTF.

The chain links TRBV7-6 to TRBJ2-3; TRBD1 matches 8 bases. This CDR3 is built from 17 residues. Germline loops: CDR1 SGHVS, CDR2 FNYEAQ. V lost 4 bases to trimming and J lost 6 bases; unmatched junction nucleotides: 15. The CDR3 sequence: CASSYGRPSQGADTQYF. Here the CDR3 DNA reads TGTGCCAGCAGCTACGGACGGCCTAGTCAGGGGGCTGATACGCAGTATTTT.

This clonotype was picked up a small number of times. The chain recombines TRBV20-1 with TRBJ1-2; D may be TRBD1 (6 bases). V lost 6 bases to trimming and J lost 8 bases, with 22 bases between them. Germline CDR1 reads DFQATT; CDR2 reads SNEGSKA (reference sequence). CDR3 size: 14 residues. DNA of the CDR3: TGCAGTGCCGAACGTACAGGGATGTCGGGCGGCTACACCTTC. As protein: CSAERTGMSGGYTF.

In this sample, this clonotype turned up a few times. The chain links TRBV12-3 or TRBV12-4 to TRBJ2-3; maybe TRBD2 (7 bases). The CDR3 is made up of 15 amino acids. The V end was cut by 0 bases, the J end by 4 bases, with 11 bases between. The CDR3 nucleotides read TGTGCCAGCAGTTTAGCGGGGGGGCAGGCAGATACGCAGTATTTT. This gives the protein CASSLAGGQADTQYF.

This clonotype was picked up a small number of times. CDR3 nucleotides: TGTGCCAGCAGCCCCCAAAGGACAGGGAGGGCAGATACGCAGTATTTT. Translation gives CASSPQRTGRADTQYF. The chain is built from TRBV3-1 and TRBJ2-3, with a tentative D call TRBD1 (8 bases). Germline V gene data show CDR1 as LGHDT and CDR2 as YNNKEL (reference sequence). Trimming removed 4 bases from V and 4 bases from J, with 18 bases in between. The length of the CDR3 is 16 residues.

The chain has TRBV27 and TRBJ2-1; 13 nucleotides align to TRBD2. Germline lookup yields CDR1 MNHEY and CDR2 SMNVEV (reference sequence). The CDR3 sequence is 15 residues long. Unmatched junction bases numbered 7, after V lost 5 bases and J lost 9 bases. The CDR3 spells CASSNLTSGGIEQFF. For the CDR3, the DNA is TGTGCCAGCAGTAACCTGACTAGCGGGGGGATTGAGCAGTTCTTC.

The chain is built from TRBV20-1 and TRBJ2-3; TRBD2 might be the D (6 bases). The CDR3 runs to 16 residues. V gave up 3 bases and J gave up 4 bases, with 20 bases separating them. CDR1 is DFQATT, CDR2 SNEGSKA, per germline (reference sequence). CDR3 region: CSASPPSGTGPDTQYF. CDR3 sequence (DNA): TGCAGTGCTAGCCCCCCTTCCGGGACTGGTCCAGATACGCAGTATTTT.

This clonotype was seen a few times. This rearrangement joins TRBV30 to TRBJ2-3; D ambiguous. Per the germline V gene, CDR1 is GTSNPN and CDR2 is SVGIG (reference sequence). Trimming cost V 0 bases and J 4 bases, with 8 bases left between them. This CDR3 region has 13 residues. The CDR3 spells CAWSVRVADTQYF. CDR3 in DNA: TGTGCCTGGAGTGTTAGGGTCGCAGATACGCAGTATTTT.